The rows below give T cell receptor beta chains drawn from one sample of a study of cytotoxic CD8 clonotypes in ibrutinib-treated CLL. This table comes from immunoSEQ multiplex PCR, and its TCRdb copy is limited to in-frame clones, with some not included. This sample has about 45,000 clones, with over 50% found just once. Sequenced material: PBMCs, taken after 24 months of ibrutinib treatment. Source of these receptors: a human donor with chronic lymphocytic leukemia. Each CDR3 is given with its conserved first and last residue. D genes are given only for firm matches. Only some rows state a clone size, as once, few, many or a class for expanded clones.

J	size	length	V	D	CDR3	DNA
TRBJ2-2	-	13	TRBV27	TRBD1	CASSGTGFGELFF	TGTGCCAGCAGTGGGACAGGGTTCGGGGAGCTGTTTTTT
TRBJ1-5	-	14	TRBV9	-	CASSGGQSNQPQHF	TGTGCCAGCAGCGGGGGTCAAAGCAATCAGCCCCAGCATTTT
TRBJ2-5	-	15	TRBV7-6	TRBD2	CASSWGLARGETQYF	TGTGCCAGCAGCTGGGGACTAGCTCGTGGGGAGACCCAGTACTTC
TRBJ2-7	-	13	TRBV2	-	CASQGPSSYEQYF	TGTGCCAGCCAGGGCCCAAGCTCCTACGAGCAGTACTTC
TRBJ2-5	few	11	TRBV20-1	-	CSASGTWTQYF	TGCAGTGCTAGCGGGACGTGGACCCAGTACTTC
TRBJ2-3	-	15	TRBV6-1	TRBD1	CASWGGGQGTDTQYF	TGTGCCAGCTGGGGAGGAGGACAGGGGACAGATACGCAGTATTTT
TRBJ2-3	-	16	TRBV7-2	TRBD2	CASSFYTSGLTDTQYF	TGTGCCAGCAGCTTTTACACTAGCGGGCTCACAGATACGCAGTATTTT
TRBJ2-5	-	16	TRBV30	TRBD2	CAWRPRLAGDQETQYF	TGTGCCTGGAGGCCCAGACTAGCGGGGGACCAAGAGACCCAGTACTTC
TRBJ1-6	-	17	TRBV4-2	TRBD1	CASSQTGTGGYNSPLHF	TGTGCCAGCAGCCAAACCGGGACAGGGGGCTATAATTCACCCCTCCACTTT
TRBJ1-5	few	14	TRBV2	TRBD1	CASSTDRGGQPQHF	TGTGCCAGCAGTACGGACAGGGGAGGACAGCCCCAGCATTTT
TRBJ1-3	-	15	TRBV5-8	-	CASSLRASSGNTIYF	TGTGCCAGCAGCTTGAGAGCAAGCTCTGGAAACACCATATATTTT
TRBJ2-3	-	15	TRBV5-4	TRBD2	CASSLGLAGTDTQYF	TGTGCCAGCAGCTTAGGTCTAGCGGGCACAGATACGCAGTATTTT
TRBJ2-1	-	17	TRBV28	TRBD2	CASGGTSGGGTYNEQFF	TGTGCCAGCGGTGGGACTAGCGGAGGCGGGACTTACAATGAGCAGTTCTTC
TRBJ2-4	-	12	TRBV25-1	-	CASKEAKNIQYF	TGTGCCAGCAAGGAGGCCAAAAACATTCAGTACTTC
TRBJ2-5	-	14	TRBV2	TRBD1	CATTPGTGSETQYF	TGTGCCACCACGCCCGGGACAGGGTCGGAGACCCAGTACTTC
TRBJ1-2	-	14	TRBV5-1	TRBD1	CASSPGQGALGYTF	TGCGCCAGCAGCCCCGGACAGGGGGCGCTTGGCTACACCTTC
TRBJ2-2	-	14	TRBV5-1	-	CASSLGQVGGELFF	TGCGCCAGCAGCTTGGGTCAGGTCGGCGGGGAGCTGTTTTTT
TRBJ2-2	-	14	TRBV7-2	-	CASSLARNTGELFF	TGTGCCAGCAGCTTAGCCCGTAACACCGGGGAGCTGTTTTTT
TRBJ2-6	-	13	TRBV7-3	-	CASSPGGANVLTF	TGTGCCAGCAGCCCGGGTGGGGCCAACGTCCTGACTTTC
TRBJ1-4	-	14	TRBV2	-	CASTGGALNEKLFF	TGTGCCAGCACGGGTGGGGCTCTTAATGAAAAACTGTTTTTT
TRBJ2-2	-	15	TRBV7-7	-	CATNELGENTGELFF	TGTGCTACCAACGAACTGGGGGAGAACACCGGGGAGCTGTTTTTT
TRBJ1-5	-	13	TRBV2	-	CASSEGTVQPQHF	TGTGCCAGCAGTGAAGGGACAGTGCAGCCCCAGCATTTT
TRBJ1-1	few	14	TRBV29-1	-	CSAPGGGMNTEAFF	TGCAGCGCGCCAGGCGGAGGAATGAACACTGAAGCTTTCTTT
TRBJ1-5	-	15	TRBV10-3	TRBD1	CAISEDRGGDQPQHF	TGTGCCATCAGTGAGGACAGGGGCGGTGATCAGCCCCAGCATTTT
TRBJ2-1	-	16	TRBV9	TRBD1	CASSAEEGTGSNEQFF	TGTGCCAGCAGCGCAGAGGAGGGGACAGGGAGCAATGAGCAGTTCTTC
TRBJ1-2	-	13	TRBV7-9	-	CASSLGVDYGYTF	TGTGCCAGCAGCTTAGGAGTTGACTATGGCTACACCTTC
TRBJ2-7	-	14	TRBV2	TRBD1	CASSIGQGGYEQYF	TGTGCCAGCAGCATAGGACAGGGCGGCTACGAGCAGTACTTC
TRBJ1-5	-	14	TRBV28	-	CASSKSGGNQPQHF	TGTGCCAGCAGTAAGTCTGGTGGCAATCAGCCCCAGCATTTT
TRBJ2-5	-	17	TRBV4-2	TRBD2	CASSQGLAGGRGETQYF	TGTGCCAGCAGCCAAGGACTAGCGGGAGGGCGGGGGGAGACCCAGTACTTC
TRBJ2-1	-	14	TRBV5-1	-	CASRGTSSYNEQFF	TGCGCCAGCAGGGGAACTAGCTCCTACAATGAGCAGTTCTTC
TRBJ1-1	few	12	TRBV2	TRBD1	CASRGQGTEAFF	TGTGCCAGCAGAGGACAGGGAACTGAAGCTTTCTTT
TRBJ1-2	-	13	TRBV9	-	CASSVNNVYGYTF	TGTGCCAGCAGCGTAAATAACGTCTATGGCTACACCTTC
TRBJ2-5	-	15	TRBV21-1	-	CASSFQTGVQETQYF	TGTGCCAGCAGTTTTCAGACAGGGGTGCAAGAGACCCAGTACTTC
TRBJ2-5	-	12	TRBV11-2	-	CASSPSRGTQYF	TGTGCCAGCAGTCCTTCACGGGGGACCCAGTACTTC
TRBJ1-1	-	13	TRBV29-1	-	CSVERGRNTEAFF	TGCAGCGTTGAACGAGGGAGGAACACTGAAGCTTTCTTT
TRBJ2-7	few	13	TRBV7-9	-	CASSLGLAYEQYF	TGTGCCAGCAGCTTAGGACTAGCCTACGAGCAGTACTTC
TRBJ1-6	-	11	TRBV9	-	CASSTESPHHF	TGTGCCAGCAGCACCGAAAGCCCCCACCACTTT
TRBJ2-2	-	14	TRBV19	-	CASTTRATGGELFF	TGTGCCAGTACCACGAGGGCGACGGGCGGGGAGCTGTTTTTT
TRBJ2-3	-	20	TRBV4-2	TRBD2	CASSQATGTSGGASTDTQYF	TGTGCCAGCAGCCAAGCTACCGGGACTAGCGGGGGCGCTAGCACAGATACGCAGTATTTT
TRBJ2-7	-	12	TRBV2	-	CATHAGSYEQYF	TGTGCCACCCATGCGGGGTCCTACGAGCAGTACTTC
TRBJ2-5	few	11	TRBV2	-	CASSQQETQYF	TGTGCCAGCAGCCAACAGGAGACCCAGTACTTC
TRBJ1-2	-	12	TRBV10-3	-	CAISGGGNGYTF	TGTGCCATCAGTGGAGGCGGGAATGGCTACACCTTC
TRBJ2-3	few	12	TRBV14	-	CASSQGSGTQYF	TGTGCCAGCAGCCAAGGATCGGGAACGCAGTATTTT
TRBJ2-3	few	15	TRBV7-8	TRBD1	CASSPGDRHTDTQYF	TGTGCCAGCAGCCCTGGGGACAGGCATACAGATACGCAGTATTTT
TRBJ1-5	few	15	TRBV19	-	CASSILAQINQPQHF	TGTGCCAGTAGTATATTGGCACAGATCAATCAGCCCCAGCATTTT
TRBJ2-2	once	14	TRBV6-5	-	CASSYVKGLGELFF	TGTGCCAGCAGTTATGTGAAGGGTTTAGGGGAGCTGTTTTTT
TRBJ1-2	-	13	TRBV5-4	-	CASSLVTEYGYTF	TGTGCCAGCAGCTTGGTAACCGAATATGGCTACACCTTC
TRBJ1-3	-	13	TRBV6-5	-	CASNPLSGNTIYF	TGTGCCAGCAATCCGCTCTCTGGAAACACCATATATTTT
TRBJ2-1	-	15	TRBV10-3	TRBD2	CAIRNSGGSYNEQFF	TGTGCCATCAGGAATAGCGGGGGATCCTACAATGAGCAGTTCTTC
TRBJ2-2	-	14	TRBV7-6	TRBD1	CASSRTGNTGELFF	TGTGCCAGCAGCCGGACAGGGAACACCGGGGAGCTGTTTTTT
TRBJ2-5	-	12	TRBV7-9	-	CASGTTQETQYF	TGTGCCAGCGGGACAACACAAGAGACCCAGTACTTC
TRBJ2-5	many	12	TRBV2	TRBD2	CASRGGGETQYF	TGTGCCAGCAGGGGCGGGGGGGAGACCCAGTACTTC
TRBJ1-2	-	13	TRBV5-4	-	CASSSPWGHGYTF	TGTGCCAGCAGCTCCCCGTGGGGACATGGCTACACCTTC